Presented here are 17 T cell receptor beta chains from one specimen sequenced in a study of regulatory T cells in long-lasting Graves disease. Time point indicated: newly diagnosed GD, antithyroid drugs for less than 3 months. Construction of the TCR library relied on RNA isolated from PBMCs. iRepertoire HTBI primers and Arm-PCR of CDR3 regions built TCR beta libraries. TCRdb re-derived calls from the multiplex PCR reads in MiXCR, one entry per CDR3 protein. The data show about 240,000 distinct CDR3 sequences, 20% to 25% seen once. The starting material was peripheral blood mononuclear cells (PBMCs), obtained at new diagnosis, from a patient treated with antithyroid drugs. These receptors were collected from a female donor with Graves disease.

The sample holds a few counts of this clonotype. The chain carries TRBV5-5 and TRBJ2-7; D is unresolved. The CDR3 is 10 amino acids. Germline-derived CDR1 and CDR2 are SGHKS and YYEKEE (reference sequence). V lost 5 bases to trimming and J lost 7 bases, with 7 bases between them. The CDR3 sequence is CASRRREQYF. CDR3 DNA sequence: TGTGCCAGCAGGCGTAGGGAGCAGTACTTC.

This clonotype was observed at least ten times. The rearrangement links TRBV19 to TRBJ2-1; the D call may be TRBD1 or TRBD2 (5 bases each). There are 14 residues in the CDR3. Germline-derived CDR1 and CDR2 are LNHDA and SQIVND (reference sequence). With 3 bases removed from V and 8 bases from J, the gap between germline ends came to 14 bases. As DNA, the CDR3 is TGTGCCAGTAGTATGGGATCACAGGACTATGAGCAGTTCTTC. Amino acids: CASSMGSQDYEQFF.

For the CDR3, the DNA is TGTGCCAGCAGTGACACAGGGGGCGGGCAATACAATGAGCAGTTCTTC. Translating gives CASSDTGGGQYNEQFF. The chain is built from TRBV7-2 and TRBJ2-1; TRBD1 matches 9 bases. Germline values: CDR1 SGHTA, CDR2 FQGNSA. The V gene end was trimmed by 6 bases and the J gene end by 4 bases; junction bases not matched to a gene: 10. The CDR3 runs 16 residues.

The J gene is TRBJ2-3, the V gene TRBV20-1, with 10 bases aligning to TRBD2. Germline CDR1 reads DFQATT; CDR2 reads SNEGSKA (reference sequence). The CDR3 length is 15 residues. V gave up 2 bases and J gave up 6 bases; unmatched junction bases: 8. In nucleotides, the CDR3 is TGCAGTGCTAGAAGTAGCGGGGGGACCCAGGATACGCAGTATTTT. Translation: CSARSSGGTQDTQYF.

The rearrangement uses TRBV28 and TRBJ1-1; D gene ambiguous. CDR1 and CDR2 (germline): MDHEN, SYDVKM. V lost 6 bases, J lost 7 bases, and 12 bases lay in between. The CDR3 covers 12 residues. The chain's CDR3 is CASSSLLLEAFF. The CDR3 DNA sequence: TGTGCCAGCAGCTCACTCCTCCTTGAAGCTTTCTTT.

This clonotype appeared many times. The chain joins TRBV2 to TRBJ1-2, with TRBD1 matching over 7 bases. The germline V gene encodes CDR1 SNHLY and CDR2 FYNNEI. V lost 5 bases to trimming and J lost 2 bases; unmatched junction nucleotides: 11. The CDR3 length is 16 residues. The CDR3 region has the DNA TGTGCCAGCAGTCGTTTTAACAGGGGCGCGAACTATGGCTACACCTTC. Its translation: CASSRFNRGANYGYTF.

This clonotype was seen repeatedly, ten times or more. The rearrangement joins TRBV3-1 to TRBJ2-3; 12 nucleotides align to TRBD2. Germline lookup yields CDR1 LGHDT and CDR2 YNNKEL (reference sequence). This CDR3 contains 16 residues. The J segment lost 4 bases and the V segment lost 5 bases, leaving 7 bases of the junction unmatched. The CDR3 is CASSARLAGESDTQYF. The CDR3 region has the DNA TGTGCCAGCAGCGCTCGACTAGCGGGAGAGTCAGATACGCAGTATTTT.

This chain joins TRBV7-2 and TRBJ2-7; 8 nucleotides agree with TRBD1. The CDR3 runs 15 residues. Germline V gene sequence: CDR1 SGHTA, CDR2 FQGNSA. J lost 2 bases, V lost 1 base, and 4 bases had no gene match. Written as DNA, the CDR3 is TGTGCCAGCAGCTTAGATGGGACAGGACCCTACGAGCAGTACTTC. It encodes CASSLDGTGPYEQYF.

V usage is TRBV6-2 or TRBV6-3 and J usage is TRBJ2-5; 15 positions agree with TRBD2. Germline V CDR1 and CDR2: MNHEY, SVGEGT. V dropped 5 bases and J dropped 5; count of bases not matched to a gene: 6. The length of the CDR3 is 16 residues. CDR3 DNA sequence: TGTGCCAGCAGTACAGGACTAGCGGGAGGGGGGGAGACCCAGTACTTC. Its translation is CASSTGLAGGGETQYF.

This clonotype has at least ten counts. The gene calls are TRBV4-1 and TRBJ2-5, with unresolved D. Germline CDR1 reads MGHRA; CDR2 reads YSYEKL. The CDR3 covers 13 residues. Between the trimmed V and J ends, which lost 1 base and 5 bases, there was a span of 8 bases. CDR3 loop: CASSQVQRETQYF. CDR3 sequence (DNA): TGCGCCAGCAGCCAAGTTCAAAGGGAGACCCAGTACTTC.

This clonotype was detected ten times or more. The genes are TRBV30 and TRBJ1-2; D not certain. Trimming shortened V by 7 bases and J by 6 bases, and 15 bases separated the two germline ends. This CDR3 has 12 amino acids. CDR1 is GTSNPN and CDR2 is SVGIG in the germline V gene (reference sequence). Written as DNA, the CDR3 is TGTGCCTTATACTCCTTACTGAATGGCTACACCTTC. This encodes CALYSLLNGYTF.

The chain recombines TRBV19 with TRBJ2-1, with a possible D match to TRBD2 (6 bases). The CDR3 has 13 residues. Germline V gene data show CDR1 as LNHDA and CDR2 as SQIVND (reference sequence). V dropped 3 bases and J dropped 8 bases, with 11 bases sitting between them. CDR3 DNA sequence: TGTGCCAGTAGTATTGGAGGGCAGGATGAGCAGTTCTTC. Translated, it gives CASSIGGQDEQFF.

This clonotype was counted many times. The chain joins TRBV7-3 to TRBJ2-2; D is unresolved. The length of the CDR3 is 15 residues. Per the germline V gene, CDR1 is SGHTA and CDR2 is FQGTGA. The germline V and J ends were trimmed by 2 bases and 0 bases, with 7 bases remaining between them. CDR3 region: CASSLGPSNTGELFF. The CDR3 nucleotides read TGTGCCAGCAGCTTAGGGCCATCGAACACCGGGGAGCTGTTTTTT.

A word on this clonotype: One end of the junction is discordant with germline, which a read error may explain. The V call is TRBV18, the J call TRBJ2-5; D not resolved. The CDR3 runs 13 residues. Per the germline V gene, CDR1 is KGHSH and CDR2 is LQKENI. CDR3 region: CASPPTLQETQYF. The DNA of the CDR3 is TGTGCCAGCCCACCAACTCTCCAAGAGACCCAGTACTTC.

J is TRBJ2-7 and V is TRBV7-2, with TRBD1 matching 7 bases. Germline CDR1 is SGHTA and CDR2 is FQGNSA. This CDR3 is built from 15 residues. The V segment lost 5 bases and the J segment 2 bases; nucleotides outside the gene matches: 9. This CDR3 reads CASSPRQRGPYEQYF. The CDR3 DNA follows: TGTGCCAGCAGCCCGAGACAGAGGGGGCCCTACGAGCAGTACTTC. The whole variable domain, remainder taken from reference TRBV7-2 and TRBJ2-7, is GAGVSQSPSNKVTEKGKDVELRCDPISGHTALYWYRQSLGQGLEFLIYFQGNSAPDKSGLPSDRFSAERTGGSVSTLTIQRTQQEDSAVYLCASSPRQRGPYEQYFGPGTRLTVT.

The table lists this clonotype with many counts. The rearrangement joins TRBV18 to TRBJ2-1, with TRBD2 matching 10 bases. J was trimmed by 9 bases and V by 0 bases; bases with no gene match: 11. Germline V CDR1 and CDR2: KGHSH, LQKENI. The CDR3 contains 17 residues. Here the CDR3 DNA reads TGTGCCAGCTCACCACCACTACGGCTAGCGGGAGATAGTGAGCAGTTCTTC. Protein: CASSPPLRLAGDSEQFF.

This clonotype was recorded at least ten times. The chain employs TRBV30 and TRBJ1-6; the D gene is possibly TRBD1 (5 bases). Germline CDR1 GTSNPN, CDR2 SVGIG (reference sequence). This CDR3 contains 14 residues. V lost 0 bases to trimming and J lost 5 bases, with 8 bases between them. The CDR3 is CAWSVGQNNSPLHF. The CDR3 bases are TGTGCCTGGAGTGTAGGACAAAATAATTCACCCCTCCACTTT.